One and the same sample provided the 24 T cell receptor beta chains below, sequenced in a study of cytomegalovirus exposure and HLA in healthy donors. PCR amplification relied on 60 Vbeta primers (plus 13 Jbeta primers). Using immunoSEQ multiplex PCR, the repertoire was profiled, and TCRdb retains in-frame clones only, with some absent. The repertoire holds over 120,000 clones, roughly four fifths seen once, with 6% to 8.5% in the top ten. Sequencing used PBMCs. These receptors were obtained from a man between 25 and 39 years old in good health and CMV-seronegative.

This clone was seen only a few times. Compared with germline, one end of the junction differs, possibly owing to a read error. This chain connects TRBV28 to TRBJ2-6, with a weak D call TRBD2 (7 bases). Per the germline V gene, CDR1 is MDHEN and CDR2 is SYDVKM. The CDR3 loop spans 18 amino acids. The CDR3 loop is CASSLGGASGSGANGLTF. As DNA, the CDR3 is TGTGCCAGCAGTTTAGGGGGGGCTTCAGGCTCTGGGGCCAACGGCCTGACTTTC.

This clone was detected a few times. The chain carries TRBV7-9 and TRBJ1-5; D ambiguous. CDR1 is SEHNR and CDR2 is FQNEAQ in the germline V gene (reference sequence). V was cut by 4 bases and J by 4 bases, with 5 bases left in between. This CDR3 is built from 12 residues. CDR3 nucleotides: TGTGCCAGCAGCTCGGGGAATCAGCCCCAGCATTTT. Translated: CASSSGNQPQHF.

The CDR3 here is CASSLRPGGAGTEAFF. CDR3 sequence (DNA): TGTGCCAGCAGCCTTCGGCCAGGGGGCGCGGGGACTGAAGCTTTCTTT. This chain joins TRBV9 and TRBJ1-1, with 8 positions matching TRBD1. This CDR3 spans 16 amino acids. J was trimmed by 5 bases and V by 4 bases; bases with no gene match: 13. From germline, CDR1 is SGDLS and CDR2 YYNGEE.

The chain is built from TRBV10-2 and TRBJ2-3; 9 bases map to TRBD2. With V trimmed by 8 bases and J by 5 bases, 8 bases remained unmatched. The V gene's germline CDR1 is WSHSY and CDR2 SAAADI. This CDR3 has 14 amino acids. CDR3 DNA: TGCGCCAGCCTACTAGCGGGTATAGAAGATACGCAGTATTTT. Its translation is CASLLAGIEDTQYF.

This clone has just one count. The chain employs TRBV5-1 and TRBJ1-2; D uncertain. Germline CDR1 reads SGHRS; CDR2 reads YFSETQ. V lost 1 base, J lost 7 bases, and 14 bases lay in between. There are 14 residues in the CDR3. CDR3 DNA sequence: TGCGCCAGCAGCTTGACTGTCACCGGTGGTGGCTACACCTTC. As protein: CASSLTVTGGGYTF.

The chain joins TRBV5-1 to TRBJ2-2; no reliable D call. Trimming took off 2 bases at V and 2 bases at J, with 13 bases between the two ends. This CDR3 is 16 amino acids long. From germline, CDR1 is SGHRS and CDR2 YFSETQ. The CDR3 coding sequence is TGCGCCAGCAGCTTTTTGAGCCACTCTAACACCGGGGAGCTGTTTTTT. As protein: CASSFLSHSNTGELFF.

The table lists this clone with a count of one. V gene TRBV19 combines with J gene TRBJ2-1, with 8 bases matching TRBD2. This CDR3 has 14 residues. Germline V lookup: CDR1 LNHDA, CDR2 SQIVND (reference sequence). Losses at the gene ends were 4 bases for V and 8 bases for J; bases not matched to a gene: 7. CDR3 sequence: CASSTGLVFDEQFF. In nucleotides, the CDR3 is TGTGCCAGTAGTACGGGACTAGTTTTCGATGAGCAGTTCTTC. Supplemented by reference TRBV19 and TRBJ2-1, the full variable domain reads DGGITQSPKYLFRKEGQNVTLSCEQNLNHDAMYWYRQDPGQGLRLIYYSQIVNDFQKGDIAEGYSVSREKKESFPLTVTSAQKNPTAFYLCASSTGLVFDEQFFGPGTRLTVL.

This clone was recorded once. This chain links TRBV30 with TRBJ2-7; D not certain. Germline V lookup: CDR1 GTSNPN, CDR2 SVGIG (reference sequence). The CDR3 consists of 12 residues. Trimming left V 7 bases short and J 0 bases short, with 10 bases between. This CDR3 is CAYSLSSYEQYF. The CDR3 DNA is TGTGCCTATAGTCTGAGCTCCTACGAGCAGTACTTC.

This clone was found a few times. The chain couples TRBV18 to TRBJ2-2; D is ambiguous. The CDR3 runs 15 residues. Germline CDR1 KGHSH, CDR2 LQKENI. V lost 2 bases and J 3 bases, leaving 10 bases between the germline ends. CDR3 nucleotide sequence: TGTGCCAGCTCACCAGAAATACAGCACACCGGGGAGCTGTTTTTT. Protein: CASSPEIQHTGELFF.

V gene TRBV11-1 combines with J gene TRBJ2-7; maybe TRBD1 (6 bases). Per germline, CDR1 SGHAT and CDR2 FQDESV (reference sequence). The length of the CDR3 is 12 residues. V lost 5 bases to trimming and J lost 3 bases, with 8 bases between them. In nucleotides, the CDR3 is TGTGCCAGCAGCGCGGACAGCTACGAGCAGTACTTC. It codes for CASSADSYEQYF.

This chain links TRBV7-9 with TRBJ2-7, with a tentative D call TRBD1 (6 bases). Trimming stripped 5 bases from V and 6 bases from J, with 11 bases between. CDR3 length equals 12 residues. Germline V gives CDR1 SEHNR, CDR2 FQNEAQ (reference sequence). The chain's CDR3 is CASSHTGSEQYF. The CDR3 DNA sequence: TGTGCCAGCAGCCACACAGGGAGCGAGCAGTACTTC.

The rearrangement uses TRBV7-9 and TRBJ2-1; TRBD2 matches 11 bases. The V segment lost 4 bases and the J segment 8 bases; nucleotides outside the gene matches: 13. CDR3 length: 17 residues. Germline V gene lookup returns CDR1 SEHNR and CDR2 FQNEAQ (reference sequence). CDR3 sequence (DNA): TGTGCCAGCAGCTCAAGCCGTCTAGCGGGAGGTTGGTATGAGCAGTTCTTC. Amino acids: CASSSSRLAGGWYEQFF. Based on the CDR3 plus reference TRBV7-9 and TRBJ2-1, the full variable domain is DTGVSQNPRHKITKRGQNVTFRCDPISEHNRLYWYRQTLGQGPEFLTYFQNEAQLEKSRLLSDRFSAERPKGSFSTLEIQRTEQGDSAMYLCASSSSRLAGGWYEQFFGPGTRLTVL.

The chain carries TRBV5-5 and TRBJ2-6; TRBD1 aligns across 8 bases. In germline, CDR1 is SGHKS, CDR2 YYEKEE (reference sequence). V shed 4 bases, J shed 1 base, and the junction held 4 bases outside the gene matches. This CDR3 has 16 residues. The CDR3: CASSMQGASGANVLTF. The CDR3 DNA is TGTGCCAGCAGCATGCAGGGGGCTTCTGGGGCCAACGTCCTGACTTTC.

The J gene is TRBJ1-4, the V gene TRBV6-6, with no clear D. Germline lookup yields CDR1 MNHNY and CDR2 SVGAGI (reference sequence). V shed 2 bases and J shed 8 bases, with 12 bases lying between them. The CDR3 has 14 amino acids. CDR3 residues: CASSYSGSNEKLFF. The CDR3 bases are TGTGCCAGCAGTTACAGCGGGAGTAACGAAAAACTGTTTTTT.

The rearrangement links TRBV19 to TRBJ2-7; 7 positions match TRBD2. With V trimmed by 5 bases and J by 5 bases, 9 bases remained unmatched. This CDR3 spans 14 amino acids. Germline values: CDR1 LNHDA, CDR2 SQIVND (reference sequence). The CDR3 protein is CASSSGRATDEQYF. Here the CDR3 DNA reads TGTGCCAGTAGTTCGGGGAGGGCGACCGACGAGCAGTACTTC.

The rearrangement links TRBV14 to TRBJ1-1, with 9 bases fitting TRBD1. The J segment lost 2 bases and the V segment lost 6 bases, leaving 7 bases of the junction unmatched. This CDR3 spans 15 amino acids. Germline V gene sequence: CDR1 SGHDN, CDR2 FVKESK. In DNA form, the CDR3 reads TGTGCCAGCAGGGCCGGGACAGGGCGAAACACTGAAGCTTTCTTT. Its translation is CASRAGTGRNTEAFF.

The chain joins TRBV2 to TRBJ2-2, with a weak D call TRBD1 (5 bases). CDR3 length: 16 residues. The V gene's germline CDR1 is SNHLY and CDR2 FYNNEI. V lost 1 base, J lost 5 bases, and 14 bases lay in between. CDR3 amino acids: CASSEGVGEWTGELFF. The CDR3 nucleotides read TGTGCCAGCAGTGAAGGTGTAGGGGAATGGACCGGGGAGCTGTTTTTT.

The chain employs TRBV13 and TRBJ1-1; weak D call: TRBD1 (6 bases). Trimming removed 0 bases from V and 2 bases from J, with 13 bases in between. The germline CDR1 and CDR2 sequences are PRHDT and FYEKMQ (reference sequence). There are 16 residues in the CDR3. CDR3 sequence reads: CASSLGLPGVNTEAFF. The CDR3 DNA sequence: TGTGCCAGCAGCTTAGGCCTGCCAGGGGTTAACACTGAAGCTTTCTTT.

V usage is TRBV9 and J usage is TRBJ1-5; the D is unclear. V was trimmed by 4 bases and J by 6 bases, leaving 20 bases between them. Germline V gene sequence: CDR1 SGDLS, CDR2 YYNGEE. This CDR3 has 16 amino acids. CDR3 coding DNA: TGTGCCAGCAGCCCCGGATGGGAGGGCGGTGGTCAGCCCCAGCATTTT. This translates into CASSPGWEGGGQPQHF.

The CDR3 sequence: CASSSMGLAGGGTGELFF. The CDR3 DNA reads TGTGCCAGCAGCTCAATGGGACTAGCGGGAGGTGGAACCGGGGAGCTGTTTTTT. V gene TRBV7-9 combines with J gene TRBJ2-2; 15 bases line up with TRBD2. CDR3 length equals 18 residues. Looked up from germline, CDR1 is SEHNR and CDR2 is FQNEAQ (reference sequence). The V gene end was trimmed by 4 bases and the J gene end by 5 bases; junction bases not matched to a gene: 8.

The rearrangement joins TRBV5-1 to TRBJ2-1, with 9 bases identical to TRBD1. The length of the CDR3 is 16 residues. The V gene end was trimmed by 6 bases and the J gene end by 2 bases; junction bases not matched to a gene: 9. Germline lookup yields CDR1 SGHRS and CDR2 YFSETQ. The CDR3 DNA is TGCGCCAGCACCGCGACGGGGACAGGGCCCTACAATGAGCAGTTCTTC. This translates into CASTATGTGPYNEQFF.

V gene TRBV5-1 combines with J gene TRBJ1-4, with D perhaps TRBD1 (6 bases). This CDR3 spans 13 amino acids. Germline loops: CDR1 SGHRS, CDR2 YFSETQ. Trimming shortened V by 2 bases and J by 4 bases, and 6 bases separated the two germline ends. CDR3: CASSLQGNEKLFF. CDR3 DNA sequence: TGCGCCAGCAGCTTACAGGGTAATGAAAAACTGTTTTTT. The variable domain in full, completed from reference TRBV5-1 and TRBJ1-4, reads KAGVTQTPRYLIKTRGQQVTLSCSPISGHRSVSWYQQTPGQGLQFLFEYFSETQRNKGNFPGRFSGRQFSNSRSEMNVSTLELGDSALYLCASSLQGNEKLFFGSGTQLSVL.

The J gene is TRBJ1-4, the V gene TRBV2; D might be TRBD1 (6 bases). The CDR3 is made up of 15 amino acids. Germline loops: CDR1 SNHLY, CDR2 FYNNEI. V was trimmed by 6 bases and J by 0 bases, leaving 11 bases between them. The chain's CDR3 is CASRTTGTTNEKLFF. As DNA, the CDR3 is TGTGCCAGCAGGACGACAGGAACAACTAATGAAAAACTGTTTTTT.

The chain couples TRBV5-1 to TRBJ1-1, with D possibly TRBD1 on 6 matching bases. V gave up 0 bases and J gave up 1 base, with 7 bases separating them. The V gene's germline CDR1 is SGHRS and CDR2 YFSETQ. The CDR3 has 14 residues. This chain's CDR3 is CASSLAGENTEAFF. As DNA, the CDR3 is TGCGCCAGCAGCTTGGCAGGGGAGAACACTGAAGCTTTCTTT.